The sequence of this T cell receptor beta chain was determined in a study of cytomegalovirus exposure and HLA in healthy donors. Study information: Across 350 to 500 genotyped donors, around 80% landed in the Caucasian-associated ancestry cluster.

Germline loops: CDR1 SNHLY, CDR2 FYNNEI. The CDR3 loop spans 11 amino acids. V lost 3 bases, J lost 5 bases, and 4 bases lay in between. Study observations and caveats: Common viral pathogens were later found to be apparently linked to several of the most significant clusters. HLA alleles were associated with 15,000 to 20,000 TCR beta sequences in a later analysis at 0.05 false discovery rate.

The primer mix had 60 Vbeta and 13 Jbeta primers. Sequenced by immunoSEQ multiplex PCR; TCRdb stores in-frame clones only, minus some. The sample includes some 150,000 clones, 55% to 80% of them seen just once. About this clone: Its antigen is not known.

The rearrangement joins TRBV2 to TRBJ1-2, with D uncertain. This sequence was found in a woman aged 40 to 50 in good health and CMV-seronegative. The sample comprised PBMCs. CDR3 residues: CASSEEYGYTF. The CDR3 region has the DNA TGTGCCAGCAGTGAGGAGTATGGCTACACCTTC.